This TCR beta chain was captured in a study of Ad26.COV2.S vaccination and SARS-CoV-2 variants. For the study at large: Doses of Ad26.COV2.S were injected into muscle once or twice, 56 days apart. Overall study findings and caveats: Overall T cell responses may have been underestimated by the analyses of TCR breadth and depth. Vaccinated and placebo-treated recipients had similar non-spike TCR breadth.

TCRdb's table, derived via immunoSEQ multiplex PCR, lists solely in-frame clones and lacks some. Here the sample spans 200,000 to 300,000 clones, 87% being singletons. Germline assignment: CDR1 SEHNR and CDR2 FQNEAQ (reference sequence). The length of the CDR3 is 14 residues. Between the trimmed V and J ends, which lost 3 bases and 4 bases, there was a span of 12 bases. With respect to this clone: Antigen unknown.

Treatment meaning: about 20 received Ad26.COV2.S at low or high dose, single or two shots; 5 received placebo; per-sample allocation not given. Sample collection was performed on day 63 after the first vaccine or placebo injection. This clonotype originated in a person aged 18-65 years who received the Ad26.COV2.S COVID-19 vaccine or a placebo. Source: peripheral blood, taken in a trial of Ad26.COV2.S vaccine versus placebo. The gene calls are TRBV7-9 and TRBJ1-2; D is possibly TRBD1 (5 bases). In nucleotides, the CDR3 is TGTGCCAGCAGCTTTACGGGGCAAGTCTATGGCTACACCTTC. Amino acids: CASSFTGQVYGYTF.